These T cell receptor beta chains were read from a single sample in a study of cytomegalovirus exposure and HLA in healthy donors. The data were produced by immunoSEQ multiplex PCR, yet TCRdb's version contains in-frame clones alone and is incomplete. Of 150,000 to 200,000 clones listed, around 96% are singletons. The sample comprised PBMCs. These receptors all stem from a woman under 30 in good health and CMV-seronegative. Each CDR3 is given with its conserved first and last residue. Fields, in order: J gene, D gene, V gene, CDR3 length, clone size, CDR3 protein, CDR3 DNA. The D gene is left open where the match is weak. Size values are once, few and many counts, or a class for expanded clones, and some rows have none.

j_call: TRBJ2-1
d_call: -
v_call: TRBV7-2
cdr3_length: 15
clone_size: -
cdr3_aa: CASSLAAASYNEQFF
cdr3_nt: TGTGCCAGCAGCCTTGCGGCGGCCTCCTACAATGAGCAGTTCTTC

j_call: TRBJ2-5
d_call: TRBD2
v_call: TRBV29-1
cdr3_length: 16
clone_size: -
cdr3_aa: CSVEGLAGGPWETQYF
cdr3_nt: TGCAGCGTTGAGGGACTAGCGGGGGGACCGTGGGAGACCCAGTACTTC

j_call: TRBJ1-2
d_call: -
v_call: TRBV7-9
cdr3_length: 15
clone_size: -
cdr3_aa: CASSLTTGLGYGYTF
cdr3_nt: TGTGCCAGCAGCTTAACTACGGGACTTGGGTATGGCTACACCTTC

j_call: TRBJ2-1
d_call: TRBD1
v_call: TRBV11-2
cdr3_length: 15
clone_size: -
cdr3_aa: CASSWTGGSINEQFF
cdr3_nt: TGTGCCAGCAGCTGGACAGGGGGCAGTATTAATGAGCAGTTCTTC

j_call: TRBJ2-7
d_call: -
v_call: TRBV2
cdr3_length: 14
clone_size: -
cdr3_aa: CASSPQHSSYEQYF
cdr3_nt: TGTGCCAGCAGCCCTCAACACAGCTCCTACGAGCAGTACTTC

j_call: TRBJ1-3
d_call: -
v_call: TRBV7-9
cdr3_length: 13
clone_size: -
cdr3_aa: CASSATPGNTIYF
cdr3_nt: TGTGCCAGCAGCGCTACCCCGGGAAACACCATATATTTT

j_call: TRBJ2-1
d_call: -
v_call: TRBV15
cdr3_length: 14
clone_size: -
cdr3_aa: CATSLGANYNEQFF
cdr3_nt: TGTGCCACCAGCTTGGGGGCCAACTACAATGAGCAGTTCTTC

j_call: TRBJ1-5
d_call: -
v_call: TRBV2
cdr3_length: 14
clone_size: -
cdr3_aa: CASRDSLPGQPQHF
cdr3_nt: TGTGCCAGCAGGGACAGTCTCCCGGGGCAGCCCCAGCATTTT

j_call: TRBJ2-5
d_call: -
v_call: TRBV21-1
cdr3_length: 17
clone_size: -
cdr3_aa: CASSKVSVAGGPETQYF
cdr3_nt: TGTGCCAGCAGCAAAGTATCTGTAGCGGGGGGGCCAGAGACCCAGTACTTC

j_call: TRBJ1-2
d_call: TRBD1
v_call: TRBV7-2
cdr3_length: 14
clone_size: -
cdr3_aa: CASSPGQGGVGYTF
cdr3_nt: TGTGCCAGCAGCCCAGGACAGGGTGGAGTTGGCTACACCTTC

j_call: TRBJ1-4
d_call: TRBD1
v_call: TRBV15
cdr3_length: 13
clone_size: -
cdr3_aa: CAIQTGGSEKLFF
cdr3_nt: TGTGCCATTCAGACAGGGGGTAGTGAAAAACTGTTTTTT

j_call: TRBJ1-1
d_call: TRBD1
v_call: TRBV29-1
cdr3_length: 13
clone_size: -
cdr3_aa: CSTRDREFTEAFF
cdr3_nt: TGCAGCACTCGGGACAGGGAATTCACTGAAGCTTTCTTT

j_call: TRBJ2-1
d_call: -
v_call: TRBV5-6
cdr3_length: 14
clone_size: -
cdr3_aa: CASTLDSLYNEQFF
cdr3_nt: TGTGCCAGCACCTTGGACAGCTTATACAATGAGCAGTTCTTC

j_call: TRBJ1-4
d_call: -
v_call: TRBV2
cdr3_length: 13
clone_size: -
cdr3_aa: CASAGGRVEKLFF
cdr3_nt: TGTGCCAGCGCCGGAGGGCGGGTTGAAAAACTGTTTTTT

j_call: TRBJ1-6
d_call: TRBD1
v_call: TRBV7-6
cdr3_length: 15
clone_size: once
cdr3_aa: CASSLGTGINSPLHF
cdr3_nt: TGTGCCAGCAGCTTGGGGACAGGGATTAATTCACCCCTCCACTTT

j_call: TRBJ2-2
d_call: TRBD2
v_call: TRBV27
cdr3_length: 18
clone_size: -
cdr3_aa: CASSPFVGGGMGTGELFF
cdr3_nt: TGTGCCAGCAGCCCCTTTGTCGGCGGGGGGATGGGTACCGGGGAGCTGTTTTTT

j_call: TRBJ1-5
d_call: -
v_call: TRBV19
cdr3_length: 16
clone_size: -
cdr3_aa: CASSLGQLRSNQPQHF
cdr3_nt: TGTGCCAGTAGCCTTGGACAGCTACGTAGCAATCAGCCCCAGCATTTT

j_call: TRBJ1-4
d_call: -
v_call: TRBV6-6
cdr3_length: 15
clone_size: -
cdr3_aa: CASSQFGRVNEKLFF
cdr3_nt: TGTGCCAGCAGCCAATTTGGCAGGGTAAATGAAAAACTGTTTTTT

j_call: TRBJ2-5
d_call: -
v_call: TRBV5-1
cdr3_length: 15
clone_size: -
cdr3_aa: CASSLDPNLRETQYF
cdr3_nt: TGCGCCAGCAGCTTGGACCCGAACCTCCGGGAGACCCAGTACTTC